Included here is one T cell receptor beta chain sequence, with context. Its antigen specificity is not known. There are no base qualities to consult, and no much larger clone falls within one base. Libraries were made using RT-PCR. The reads were generated on an Illumina HiSeq 2500. TCRdb ran its own pipeline on the public reads, namely fastp trimming at Q25 and MiXCR clone calling, and kept in-frame beta chains. Rows with a matching CDR3 protein are joined into one entry that keeps the most common DNA and genes. This sample lists more than 150,000 distinct CDR3 sequences; around 9% were detected once. Together, the top ten hold 9.5% to 13% of the sample. These data come from a study of response to subunit inactivated influenza vaccine (dated by TCRdb to between 2017 and 2018). For context, the study as a whole: The study used deep quantitative T cell receptor repertoire profiling to track responses to a trivalent subunit inactivated influenza vaccine.

Summary of the overall study and its limitations: It was suggested by the authors that each seasonal influenza vaccination may recruit only a limited number of new T cells.

The sequenced sample was non-naive T cells sorted from PBMCs, obtained on the day of vaccination. This sample's cell subset or site label indicates: memory T cell fraction. This receptor was taken from a man in his fifties who received an inactivated influenza vaccine. Donor details come from another sample of the same person, matched by shared clones.

The nucleotide sequence is TGTGCCAGCAGTCCCGGGGACCTTGGGGGTATATGGGACGAGCAGTACTTC. The resulting protein is CASSPGDLGGIWDEQYF. The chain was built from TRBV28 and TRBJ2-7; the D segment may tentatively be TRBD1 or TRBD2, each giving 5 matched bases. Deletion took 5 bases off V and 5 bases off J, with a span of 25 bases between the germline ends. Based on the germline V gene, the CDR1 and CDR2 sequences are MDHEN and SYDVKM. Including the terminal cysteine and phenylalanine, the CDR3 comprises 17 residues. Only the CDR3 part of the read is kept: 51 bases, read in frame from the first base. Joined to the reference TRBV28 and TRBJ2-7 proteins, this CDR3 gives the full variable domain: DVKVTQSSRYLVKRTGEKVFLECVQDMDHENMFWYRQDPGLGLRLIYFSYDVKMKEKGDIPEGYSVSREKKERFSLILESASTNQTSMYLCASSPGDLGGIWDEQYFGPGTRLTVT.